Following are 5 T cell receptor beta chains from one sample sequenced in a study of OX40 agonist ivuxolimab in advanced cancers. Clones were read by immunoSEQ multiplex PCR, and TCRdb kept only the in-frame ones, dropping some. This table has about 55,000 clones, roughly 86% appearing once. Sequencing used CD4+ or CD8+ T cells sorted from blood, obtained in a trial of the OX40 agonist ivuxolimab. The receptors were gathered from an adult with an advanced solid tumor such as melanoma, head and neck, liver or kidney cancer.

The V gene is TRBV5-1, the J gene TRBJ2-7; D is unresolved. Germline assignment: CDR1 SGHRS and CDR2 YFSETQ. The CDR3 covers 14 residues. V lost 0 bases and J 9 bases, leaving 16 bases between the germline ends. Here the CDR3 DNA reads TGCGCCAGCAGCTTGGATTCGGCTACTGGAAGGCAGTACTTC. Its protein product is CASSLDSATGRQYF.

The rearrangement links TRBV6-1 to TRBJ2-7; 9 bases agree with TRBD1. Losses at the gene ends were 5 bases for V and 5 bases for J; bases not matched to a gene: 10. Germline-derived CDR1 and CDR2 are MNHNS and SASEGT. The CDR3 totals 15 residues. This CDR3 is CASSKEGTGFHEQYF. The CDR3 DNA follows: TGTGCCAGCAGTAAGGAGGGGACAGGGTTCCACGAGCAGTACTTC.

The gene calls are TRBV6-1 and TRBJ1-2; 7 nucleotides align to TRBD1. CDR1 is MNHNS and CDR2 is SASEGT in the germline V gene. The CDR3 consists of 13 residues. J gave up 10 bases and V 3 bases, and 8 bases lay outside the gene matches. The CDR3 nucleotides are TGTGCCAGCAGTGATGGGGACAGAACGAACTACACCTTC. It specifies CASSDGDRTNYTF.

This rearrangement joins TRBV28 to TRBJ1-1; D may be TRBD1 (6 bases). V was cut by 8 bases and J by 7 bases, with 11 bases left in between. The CDR3 sequence is 11 residues long. Germline CDR1 and CDR2: MDHEN and SYDVKM. CDR3 sequence (DNA): TGTGCCAGCCTTCAGGGGATTGAAGCTTTCTTT. Residues: CASLQGIEAFF.

The chain couples TRBV19 to TRBJ2-3; D gene unclear. V was clipped by 5 bases and J by 1 base, with 10 bases between them. Germline V gives CDR1 LNHDA, CDR2 SQIVND (reference sequence). This CDR3 has 14 residues. DNA of the CDR3: TGTGCCAGTAGTGTTGGAGACCGCACAGATACGCAGTATTTT. Its translation: CASSVGDRTDTQYF.